The 22 T cell receptor beta chains below come from one sample, sequenced in a study of cytomegalovirus exposure and HLA in healthy donors. The study ran its PCR with 60 Vbeta and 13 Jbeta primers. The method was immunoSEQ multiplex PCR; TCRdb's version includes in-frame clones alone and lacks a portion of them. This sample has 100,000 to 150,000 clones; over 75% occur once, and the top ten carry roughly 1.5%. Sequencing was done on a sample of PBMCs. The receptors were sampled from a woman aged 18-29 years in good health and CMV-seronegative.

The V gene is TRBV6-1, the J gene TRBJ1-6, with D possibly matching TRBD1 (5 bases). Germline V gene sequence: CDR1 MNHNS, CDR2 SASEGT. V lost 7 bases to trimming and J lost 13 bases, with 14 bases between them. There are 12 residues in the CDR3. As DNA, the CDR3 is TGTGCCAGCAAGGAGGGGTCTACTCCCCTCCACTTT. This translates into CASKEGSTPLHF.

The chain joins TRBV5-5 to TRBJ2-7; weak D call: TRBD2 (5 bases). CDR1 is SGHKS, CDR2 YYEKEE, per germline (reference sequence). The CDR3 is made up of 14 amino acids. V shed 2 bases and J shed 2 bases, with 11 bases lying between them. CDR3 DNA sequence: TGTGCCAGCAGCTTAACTAGTTCAACCTACGAGCAGTACTTC. It codes for CASSLTSSTYEQYF.

The chain uses TRBV18 and TRBJ1-1; tentative D call: TRBD1 (5 bases). From germline, CDR1 is KGHSH and CDR2 LQKENI. The CDR3 runs 14 residues. V lost 4 bases and J lost 8, with 17 bases in between. The CDR3 reads CASSLVGTLGEAFF. CDR3 coding DNA: TGTGCCAGCTCACTCGTCGGGACTCTCGGCGAAGCTTTCTTT.

The chain combines TRBV19 with TRBJ2-3, with 7 bases aligning to TRBD2. Germline V gives CDR1 LNHDA, CDR2 SQIVND (reference sequence). This CDR3 has 15 amino acids. After removal of 7 bases from V and 0 bases from J, the junction contained 7 bases not matched to a gene. The CDR3 nucleotides are TGTGCCAGTACCCGCGGGAGCTCTAGCACAGATACGCAGTATTTT. It codes for CASTRGSSSTDTQYF.

CDR3 amino acids: CASRLDRGNSPLHF. The CDR3 DNA sequence: TGTGCCAGCAGGTTGGACAGGGGGAATTCACCCCTCCACTTT. The gene calls are TRBV7-6 and TRBJ1-6, with 10 bases aligning to TRBD1. Trimming at V came to 6 bases and at J to 7 bases, leaving 3 bases not matched to a gene. The CDR3 loop spans 14 amino acids. Germline CDR1 reads SGHVS; CDR2 reads FNYEAQ.

The chain has TRBV7-9 and TRBJ1-5; 7 positions agree with TRBD1. Losses at the gene ends were 1 base for V and 4 bases for J; bases not matched to a gene: 7. The CDR3 covers 16 residues. Germline CDR1 reads SEHNR; CDR2 reads FQNEAQ (reference sequence). The CDR3 reads CASSLGYRGSNQPQHF. Here the CDR3 DNA reads TGTGCCAGCAGCTTAGGGTACAGGGGTTCTAATCAGCCCCAGCATTTT.

This clone was found once. The chain uses TRBV7-3 and TRBJ1-1; TRBD1 is a possible D gene (5 bases). Germline values: CDR1 SGHTA, CDR2 FQGTGA. The CDR3 runs to 14 residues. Trimming cost V 5 bases and J 1 base, with 11 bases left between them. CDR3 DNA sequence: TGTGCCAGCAGCCCCCAAGGACAGAACACTGAAGCTTTCTTT. Amino acids: CASSPQGQNTEAFF.

V gene TRBV30 combines with J gene TRBJ2-5, with a possible D match to TRBD1 (5 bases). V lost 1 base, J lost 5 bases, and 20 bases lay in between. Germline CDR1 is GTSNPN and CDR2 is SVGIG (reference sequence). The CDR3 runs to 16 residues. The CDR3 nucleotides are TGTGCCTGGAGTGCAGGGTTACTATTCAATGGCGAGACCCAGTACTTC. It yields the protein CAWSAGLLFNGETQYF.

This clone is a singleton in its sample. The chain uses TRBV18 and TRBJ1-1, with D unresolved. The V end lost 3 bases, the J end lost 0 bases, and 5 bases lay between the germline ends. CDR3 size: 13 residues. Germline values: CDR1 KGHSH, CDR2 LQKENI. CDR3 loop: CASSPQVNTEAFF. DNA for the CDR3: TGTGCCAGCTCACCGCAGGTGAACACTGAAGCTTTCTTT.

The genes are TRBV19 and TRBJ2-7; D remains ambiguous. V lost 6 bases and J 2 bases, leaving 17 bases between the germline ends. The CDR3 has 15 amino acids. Per the germline V gene, CDR1 is LNHDA and CDR2 is SQIVND (reference sequence). The CDR3 here is CASSLFFDKPYEQYF. For the CDR3, the DNA is TGTGCCAGTAGCCTCTTCTTCGACAAACCCTACGAGCAGTACTTC.

The V and J genes are TRBV23-1 and TRBJ2-2; 7 nucleotides agree with TRBD1. TRBV23-1 is known as an ORF, though its function is uncertain. The CDR3 is 15 residues long. Unmatched junction bases numbered 2, after V lost 2 bases and J lost 2 bases. The CDR3 sequence is CASSQRQGNTGELFF. Written as DNA, the CDR3 is TGCGCCAGCAGTCAACGACAGGGAAACACCGGGGAGCTGTTTTTT.

The rearrangement links TRBV10-3 to TRBJ1-2; 10 nucleotides align to TRBD1. In germline, CDR1 is ENHRY, CDR2 SYGVKD. V lost 4 bases and J lost 4; bases outside the gene matches: 0. The CDR3 has 13 residues. CDR3 nucleotide sequence: TGTGCCATCAGTGGGGACAGGGGCTATGGCTACACCTTC. This translates into CAISGDRGYGYTF.

V is TRBV6-5 and J is TRBJ1-2, with a tentative D call TRBD1 (5 bases). The CDR3 contains 14 residues. CDR1 MNHEY and CDR2 SVGAGI come from the germline V gene. V lost 0 bases and J lost 8, with 13 bases in between. CDR3 protein: CASSYSLRVGGYTF. The CDR3 DNA reads as TGTGCCAGCAGTTACTCCCTCAGGGTTGGAGGCTACACCTTC.

V gene TRBV7-7 combines with J gene TRBJ1-1; 9 bases align to TRBD1. This CDR3 has 13 amino acids. Trimming cost V 3 bases and J 8 bases; bases outside gene matches: 4. Germline CDR1 reads SSHAT; CDR2 reads FNYEAQ (reference sequence). CDR3 region: CASSLDRGGEAFF. The CDR3 DNA is TGTGCCAGCAGCTTGGACAGGGGAGGAGAAGCTTTCTTT.

This clone was seen once. The V and J genes are TRBV18 and TRBJ1-2; D not resolved. The CDR3 has 16 amino acids. V was shortened by 2 bases and J by 2 bases, with 15 bases between the two germline ends. In germline, CDR1 is KGHSH, CDR2 LQKENI. The CDR3 nucleotides read TGTGCCAGCTCACCAATCGGGTCTGGTTCCAACTATGGCTACACCTTC. It is translated as CASSPIGSGSNYGYTF.

The rearrangement uses TRBV6-1 and TRBJ1-1, with a tentative D call TRBD1 (6 bases). This CDR3 has 18 amino acids. CDR1 and CDR2 (germline): MNHNS, SASEGT. The V and J ends lost 0 bases and 5 bases respectively, with 22 bases between them. The CDR3 region is CASSEALWVTQGMTEAFF. CDR3 nucleotides: TGTGCCAGCAGTGAAGCATTATGGGTGACTCAGGGGATGACTGAAGCTTTCTTT.

This clone has only one observation. This chain uses TRBV14 with TRBJ1-3; unclear D gene. The CDR3 sequence is 13 residues long. Trimming took off 5 bases at V and 1 base at J, with 6 bases between the two ends. Germline V gene sequence: CDR1 SGHDN, CDR2 FVKESK. The CDR3 spells CASSSVSGNTIYF. The CDR3 region has the DNA TGTGCCAGCAGCTCCGTATCTGGAAACACCATATATTTT.

J is TRBJ2-5 and V is TRBV18, with 7 bases aligning to TRBD2. The V and J ends lost 7 bases and 1 base, in that order; junction bases with no gene match: 6. Germline CDR1 is KGHSH and CDR2 is LQKENI. The CDR3 is 14 amino acids. CDR3 sequence (DNA): TGTGCCAGCTTATCTGGCGGGGGCCAAGAGACCCAGTACTTC. Its translation is CASLSGGGQETQYF.

The chain carries TRBV6-5 and TRBJ2-7, with TRBD2 as a possible D gene (7 bases). CDR1 and CDR2 from the germline V gene are MNHEY and SVGAGI. Deletions cut 5 bases from V and 0 bases from J, with 11 bases between. The CDR3 sequence is 14 residues long. Here the CDR3 reads CASSPGGFSYEQYF. In DNA form, the CDR3 reads TGTGCCAGCAGTCCGGGGGGCTTCTCCTACGAGCAGTACTTC.

This clone was detected only a few times. This chain uses TRBV6-6 with TRBJ1-2; D gene ambiguous. In germline, CDR1 is MNHNY, CDR2 SVGAGI (reference sequence). Between the trimmed V and J ends, which lost 2 bases and 2 bases, there was a span of 12 bases. The CDR3 contains 15 residues. CDR3 coding DNA: TGTGCCAGCAGTTACAGCGCAGCTACCAACTATGGCTACACCTTC. This codes for CASSYSAATNYGYTF.

The rearrangement joins TRBV4-1 to TRBJ1-4; D not certain. Germline V CDR1 and CDR2: MGHRA, YSYEKL. The length of the CDR3 is 15 residues. The V gene lost 0 bases and the J gene lost 4 bases, with 9 bases spanning the gap. In nucleotides, the CDR3 is TGCGCCAGCAGCCAAGATCGCGAGAGTAATGAAAAACTGTTTTTT. Its translation is CASSQDRESNEKLFF.

The chain links TRBV4-3 to TRBJ1-1; maybe TRBD1 (5 bases). Germline assignment: CDR1 LGHNA and CDR2 YSLEER. The CDR3 sequence is 15 residues long. V lost 1 base to trimming and J lost 3 bases, with 12 bases between them. The CDR3 bases are TGCGCCAGCAGCCAAGTCAGGGAATGGGACACTGAAGCTTTCTTT. This gives the protein CASSQVREWDTEAFF.